These 10 T cell receptor beta chains were all obtained from the same sample, sequenced in a study of cytomegalovirus exposure and HLA in healthy donors. 13 Jbeta primers and 60 Vbeta primers were used for the PCR. Sequenced by immunoSEQ multiplex PCR; TCRdb stores in-frame clones only, minus some. The sample shows approximately 140,000 clones, 73% of them seen only once. Sample: PBMCs. Source of these receptors: a human donor in good health.

This clone showed up just a few times. The chain joins TRBV2 to TRBJ2-5; the match to TRBD2 covers 7 bases. The CDR3 loop spans 15 amino acids. The V gene's germline CDR1 is SNHLY and CDR2 FYNNEI. The junction had 8 bases not matched to a gene; V was cut back by 2 bases and J by 5 bases. The CDR3 DNA is TGTGCCAGCAGTGAACCCCGGACTAGTTTGGAGACCCAGTACTTC. It specifies CASSEPRTSLETQYF.

V is TRBV2 and J is TRBJ1-2, with a tentative D call TRBD1 (5 bases). V dropped 6 bases and J dropped 2 bases, with 19 bases sitting between them. The CDR3 has 16 amino acids. The V gene's germline CDR1 is SNHLY and CDR2 FYNNEI. The CDR3 coding sequence is TGTGCCAGCAGAACCTTCCGGACGGGGGGGAACTATGGCTACACCTTC. Translating gives CASRTFRTGGNYGYTF. The full variable domain, in which reference TRBV2 and TRBJ1-2 provide the parts outside the CDR3, is EPEVTQTPSHQVTQMGQEVILRCVPISNHLYFYWYRQILGQKVEFLVSFYNNEISEKSEIFDDQFSVERPDGSNFTLKIRSTKLEDSAMYFCASRTFRTGGNYGYTFGSGTRLTVV.

V and J are TRBV9 and TRBJ1-2; 9 nucleotides match TRBD1. The V gene's germline CDR1 is SGDLS and CDR2 YYNGEE. V dropped 3 bases and J dropped 5; count of bases not matched to a gene: 5. This CDR3 has 14 residues. CDR3 protein: CASSEKGQGYGYTF. The DNA of the CDR3 is TGTGCCAGCAGCGAAAAGGGACAGGGATATGGCTACACCTTC.

As for this clone: One end of the junction varies from germline; a read error may be responsible. The V and J genes are TRBV19 and TRBJ2-3; 7 bases align to TRBD2. This CDR3 has 13 residues. From germline, CDR1 is LNHDA and CDR2 SQIVND (reference sequence). This CDR3 reads CASSISGLDSQYF. The CDR3 DNA reads as TGTGCCAGTAGTATCTCTGGACTAGATTCGCAGTATTTT.

The rearrangement joins TRBV27 to TRBJ1-4, with 9 nucleotides matching TRBD1. CDR3 size: 14 residues. With V trimmed by 4 bases and J by 10 bases, 7 bases remained unmatched. Germline V CDR1 and CDR2: MNHEY, SMNVEV (reference sequence). DNA of the CDR3: TGTGCCAGCAGTTCAGCCAGACAGGGGGGAAAACTGTTTTTT. Translation gives CASSSARQGGKLFF.

Only one count was recorded for this clone. The rearrangement links TRBV30 to TRBJ2-2; 8 bases are a match to TRBD2. Germline V gene data show CDR1 as GTSNPN and CDR2 as SVGIG (reference sequence). The trim removed 4 bases at V and 7 bases at J, leaving 11 bases unmatched. The CDR3 has 15 amino acids. The CDR3 is CAWTPTSGPSGELFF. CDR3 sequence (DNA): TGTGCCTGGACCCCCACTAGCGGTCCGAGCGGGGAGCTGTTTTTT.

The chain has TRBV9 and TRBJ2-5; 8 positions agree with TRBD2. The CDR3 is 14 residues long. The germline V gene encodes CDR1 SGDLS and CDR2 YYNGEE. V gave up 8 bases and J gave up 1 base; unmatched junction bases: 7. DNA for the CDR3: TGTGCCAGTTCGGGCGGGGGGACCCAAGAGACCCAGTACTTC. Translated: CASSGGGTQETQYF.

V gene TRBV7-9 combines with J gene TRBJ1-1, with a weak D call TRBD1 (5 bases). This CDR3 is 13 amino acids long. Between the trimmed V and J ends, which lost 5 bases and 6 bases, there was a span of 13 bases. Germline CDR1 and CDR2: SEHNR and FQNEAQ (reference sequence). The CDR3 loop is CASSRNQGAEAFF. As DNA, the CDR3 is TGTGCCAGCAGCCGTAACCAGGGCGCTGAAGCTTTCTTT.

V gene TRBV6-5 combines with J gene TRBJ1-1; weak D call: TRBD1 (6 bases). CDR3 length equals 12 residues. Trimming took 6 bases from V and 1 from J, leaving 6 bases between them. Germline values: CDR1 MNHEY, CDR2 SVGAGI. CDR3 in DNA: TGTGCCAGCAGGACAGGGAACACTGAAGCTTTCTTT. Its protein is CASRTGNTEAFF.

This chain joins TRBV7-8 and TRBJ2-2; D possibly corresponds to TRBD1 (5 bases). The CDR3 length is 15 residues. V lost 5 bases and J lost 6, with 16 bases in between. The germline gives CDR1 SGHVS, CDR2 FQNEAQ. For the CDR3, the DNA is TGTGCCAGCAGCCGCAACCTAAGGGGTGCCGGGGAGCTGTTTTTT. Its protein is CASSRNLRGAGELFF.